This is a list of T cell receptor beta chains from one sample in a study of CD8+CD57+ T cells in acquired aplastic anemia. TCRdb re-analysed the reads in MiXCR, keeping a single row per CDR3 protein. The sample has around 500,000 distinct CDR3 sequences, roughly a third seen once. Sequenced: sorted CD4+, CD8+, or CD8+CD57+ T cells (not recorded which) from PBMCs. These receptors were collected from a human donor with aplastic anemia. The CDR3 runs from the conserved cysteine through the conserved F or W. A D gene is named only where the DNA matches it firmly. Clone size is not always given. Where it is, it says once, few, many or a class for expanded clones.

j_call | v_call | clone_size | d_call | cdr3_aa | cdr3_nt
TRBJ2-7 | TRBV29-1 | - | - | CSIGQPYEQYF | TGCAGTATTGGACAGCCTTACGAGCAGTACTTC
TRBJ1-1 | TRBV12-3/TRBV12-4 | - | - | CASSFSRALNTEAFF | TGTGCCAGCAGTTTTTCCCGGGCATTGAACACTGAAGCTTTCTTT
TRBJ2-7 | TRBV10-3 | - | TRBD1 | CAISDLSGQGHEQYF | TGTGCCATCAGTGACCTATCGGGACAGGGCCACGAGCAGTACTTC
TRBJ2-1 | TRBV25-1 | few | - | CASSRVRGGDSYNEQFF | TGTGCCAGCAGCCGCGTCAGGGGGGGAGACTCCTACAATGAGCAGTTCTTC
TRBJ1-6 | TRBV2 | many | - | CASMTEGGSYNSPLHF | TGTGCCAGCATGACGGAGGGAGGGTCCTATAATTCACCCCTCCACTTT
TRBJ1-6 | TRBV6-2/TRBV6-3 | - | - | CASSYTTLGSSYNSPLHF | TGTGCCAGCAGTTACACCACCCTTGGAAGCTCCTATAATTCACCCCTCCACTTT
TRBJ1-3 | TRBV4-3 | - | - | CASSQVSGSHSGNTIYF | TGCGCCAGCAGCCAAGTTTCGGGCAGCCACTCTGGAAACACCATATATTTT
TRBJ1-1 | TRBV10-2 | - | TRBD1 | CASSPGQPEAFF | TGCGCCAGCAGTCCGGGACAGCCTGAAGCTTTCTTT
TRBJ2-7 | TRBV20-1 | many | - | CSARLDSSYEQYF | TGCAGTGCTAGGTTAGACAGTTCCTACGAGCAGTACTTC
TRBJ2-5 | TRBV20-1 | many | - | CSASRSTHQETQYF | TGCAGTGCTAGTCGGAGCACCCACCAAGAGACCCAGTACTTC
TRBJ2-1 | TRBV20-1 | few | - | CSARDSEAVNEQFF | TGCAGTGCTAGAGATAGTGAAGCCGTGAATGAGCAGTTCTTC
TRBJ2-1 | TRBV19 | many | - | CASSPQGHEQFF | TGTGCCAGTAGTCCGCAGGGACATGAGCAGTTCTTC
TRBJ2-3 | TRBV20-1 | few | TRBD2 | CSGYERGVSTDTQYF | TGCAGTGGATATGAGCGGGGGGTGAGCACAGATACGCAGTATTTT
TRBJ2-5 | TRBV15 | few | TRBD1 | CATSTHGTDQETQYF | TGTGCCACCAGCACCCACGGGACAGACCAAGAGACCCAGTACTTC
TRBJ2-1 | TRBV7-2 | many | - | CASSSGLLNEQFF | TGTGCCAGCAGCTCGGGACTCCTCAATGAGCAGTTCTTC
TRBJ2-1 | TRBV19 | - | TRBD2 | CASSNRGGLAGNEQFF | TGTGCCAGTTCAAATAGGGGGGGACTAGCGGGCAATGAGCAGTTCTTC
TRBJ1-6 | TRBV9 | - | - | CASGGHNSPLHF | TGTGCCAGCGGGGGGCATAATTCACCCCTCCACTTT
TRBJ2-1 | TRBV2 | many | - | CASSGTGYYEQFF | TGTGCCAGCAGTGGAACAGGATATTATGAGCAGTTCTTC
TRBJ1-6 | TRBV20-1 | many | - | CSASLSGYNSPLHF | TGCAGTGCTAGTCTGTCAGGTTATAATTCACCCCTCCACTTT
TRBJ2-7 | TRBV20-1 | many | - | CSARATGSSYEQYF | TGCAGTGCTAGAGCCACAGGGAGCTCCTACGAGCAGTACTTC
TRBJ2-7 | TRBV18 | few | - | CASSPRSGDEQYF | TGTGCCAGCTCACCAAGGTCGGGGGACGAGCAGTACTTC
TRBJ1-1 | TRBV25-1 | once | - | CASSESLVRGAFF | TGTGCCAGCAGTGAATCCTTGGTGAGGGGCGCTTTCTTT
TRBJ1-1 | TRBV18 | once | - | CASSPGSSTEAFF | TGTGCCAGCTCACCAGGCAGTAGCACTGAAGCTTTCTTT
TRBJ2-7 | TRBV9 | many | TRBD1 | CASSVARGRGEQYF | TGTGCCAGCAGCGTAGCCAGGGGGCGCGGGGAGCAGTACTTC
TRBJ1-3 | TRBV25-1 | many | - | CASSEFGTSIYF | TGTGCCAGCAGTGAATTTGGGACGTCCATATATTTT
TRBJ1-5 | TRBV2 | few | TRBD1 | CASSTDRGGNQPQHF | TGTGCCAGCAGTACGGACAGGGGAGGCAATCAGCCCCAGCATTTT
TRBJ1-6 | TRBV4-3 | many | - | CASSQDGPAYNSPLHF | TGCGCCAGCAGCCAAGATGGACCAGCCTATAATTCACCCCTCCACTTT
TRBJ2-1 | TRBV11-2 | - | - | CASSVKYDRLTYNEQFF | TGTGCCAGCAGCGTTAAATATGACAGATTAACCTACAATGAGCAGTTCTTC
TRBJ2-1 | TRBV9 | - | TRBD2 | CASSVAVQREQGEQFF | TGTGCCAGCAGCGTAGCAGTCCAGCGGGAGCAAGGTGAGCAGTTCTTC
TRBJ1-2 | TRBV6-1 | many | - | CASSERTGRDGYTF | TGTGCCAGCAGTGAAAGGACGGGCCGGGATGGCTACACCTTC
TRBJ2-6 | TRBV29-1 | many | TRBD1 | CSVQQGAGANVLTF | TGCAGCGTTCAACAGGGGGCTGGGGCCAACGTCCTGACTTTC
TRBJ1-3 | TRBV9 | many | - | CASSVGGGHTIYF | TGTGCCAGCAGCGTAGGGGGGGGCCACACCATATATTTT
TRBJ1-3 | TRBV11-2 | once | TRBD1 | CASSLVPGQGQNTIYF | TGTGCCAGCAGCTTAGTACCGGGACAGGGGCAAAACACCATATATTTT
TRBJ1-1 | TRBV5-5 | many | TRBD1 | CASSTWTGEAFF | TGTGCCAGCAGCACGTGGACAGGGGAAGCTTTCTTT
TRBJ1-2 | TRBV10-3 | - | TRBD1 | CAIPGTGANYGYTF | TGTGCCATCCCCGGGACAGGAGCTAACTATGGCTACACCTTC
TRBJ1-2 | TRBV12-3/TRBV12-4 | many | TRBD1 | CASRKRQGASDYGYTF | TGTGCCAGCAGGAAACGACAGGGGGCTTCGGACTATGGCTACACCTTC
TRBJ2-5 | TRBV6-1 | - | TRBD1 | CASWGQEQETQYF | TGTGCCAGCTGGGGACAGGAACAAGAGACCCAGTACTTC
TRBJ1-6 | TRBV7-2 | many | - | CASSLDSTAISYNSPLHF | TGTGCCAGCAGCTTAGATTCCACAGCCATCTCCTATAATTCACCCCTCCACTTT
TRBJ2-7 | TRBV20-1 | - | TRBD2 | CSARDFSGDSQYF | TGCAGTGCTAGAGATTTTAGCGGGGACTCGCAGTACTTC
TRBJ2-7 | TRBV6-6 | many | - | CASSKPGASSYEQYF | TGTGCCAGCAGTAAACCAGGGGCTAGCTCCTACGAGCAGTACTTC